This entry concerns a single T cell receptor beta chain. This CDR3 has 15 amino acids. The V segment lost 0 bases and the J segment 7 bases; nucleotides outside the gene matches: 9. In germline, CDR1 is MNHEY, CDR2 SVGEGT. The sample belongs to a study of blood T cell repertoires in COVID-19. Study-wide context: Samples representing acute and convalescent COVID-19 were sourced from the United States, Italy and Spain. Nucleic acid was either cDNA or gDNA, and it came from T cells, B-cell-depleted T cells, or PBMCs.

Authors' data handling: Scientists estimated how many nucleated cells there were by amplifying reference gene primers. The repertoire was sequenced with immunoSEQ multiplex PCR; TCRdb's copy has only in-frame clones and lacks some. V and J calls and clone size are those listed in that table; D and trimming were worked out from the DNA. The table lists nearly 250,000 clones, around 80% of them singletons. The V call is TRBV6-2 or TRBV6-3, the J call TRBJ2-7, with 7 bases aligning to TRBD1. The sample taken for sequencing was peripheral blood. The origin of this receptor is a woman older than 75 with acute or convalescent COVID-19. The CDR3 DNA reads TGTGCCAGCAGTTACTCGACAGGGAGCCTGGGGGAGCAGTACTTC. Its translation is CASSYSTGSLGEQYF.